The subject of this entry is one T cell receptor beta chain. Its antigen is as yet unknown. The germline gives CDR1 SEHNR, CDR2 FQNEAQ (reference sequence). CDR3 length: 14 amino acids. V lost 3 bases and J lost 3, with 12 bases in between. Here immunoSEQ multiplex PCR was the method, and the copy in TCRdb shows in-frame clones only, minus some. This sample has 25,000 to 35,000 clones, with approximately 92% found just once. The data are from a study of lymphopenia after photon versus proton radiotherapy. General study points: After lymphocyte nadir, photon-treated repertoires showed oligoclonal expansion, especially CD8+ Temra.

This TCR was recovered from a woman in her 70s with pancreatic cancer. Some clones in this sample may be carry-over from other donors' samples. V is TRBV7-9 and J is TRBJ2-7; D call uncertain. Sample: peripheral blood, taken from a patient treated with proton-based radiotherapy. CDR3 residues: CASSFRETYYEQYF. The CDR3 DNA follows: TGTGCCAGCAGCTTCCGTGAGACATACTACGAGCAGTACTTC.